These 11 T cell receptor beta chains came from one sample sequenced in a study of vaccination and CD4 T cells after COVID-19. Stated treatment: approximately 10-day PBMC culture with coronavirus spike peptide pools or control peptides (ViraFEST assay). Scientists ran DNA taken from cultured CD4+ T cells through the Oncomine TCR Beta short-read assay for sequencing. TCRdb passed the PCR reads through MiXCR, listing each CDR3 protein once. The table lists around 20,000 distinct CDR3 sequences, 40% of them singletons. These receptors are not linked to any known antigen. This material consisted of CD4+ T cells from blood, cultured in vitro, taken after SARS-CoV-2 vaccination. The receptors here all came from a human donor who had recovered from COVID-19.

CDR3 sequence (DNA): TGTGCCACCAGGAGGGACAGAATGAACACTGAAGCTTTCTTT. It translates to CATRRDRMNTEAFF. The V call is TRBV2, the J call TRBJ1-1; 7 bases are a match to TRBD1. The germline gives CDR1 SNHLY, CDR2 FYNNEI. The ends lost 10 bases at V and 0 bases at J; junction bases unmatched: 8. The CDR3 sequence is 14 residues long.

The chain joins TRBV7-2 to TRBJ2-7, with a tentative D call TRBD1 (6 bases). The CDR3 length is 12 residues. Germline V gives CDR1 SGHTA, CDR2 FQGNSA. The V gene lost 7 bases and the J gene lost 3 bases, with 10 bases spanning the gap. In DNA form, the CDR3 reads TGTGCCAGCAACATACAGGGCTACGAGCAGTACTTC. Translation: CASNIQGYEQYF.

CDR3 sequence reads: CATGGPKDRGRKSEQYF. CDR3 nucleotides: TGTGCCACCGGGGGGCCAAAAGACAGGGGGCGAAAATCAGAGCAGTACTTC. This chain joins TRBV6-1 and TRBJ2-7; the match to TRBD1 covers 10 bases. V shed 10 bases and J 7 bases; nucleotides not matched to a gene: 22. Germline V CDR1 and CDR2: MNHNS, SASEGT. The CDR3 is made up of 17 amino acids.

This chain links TRBV20-1 with TRBJ1-2, with TRBD1 identical over 7 bases. Trimming took 2 bases from V and 0 from J; bases not matched to a gene: 3. Germline CDR1 DFQATT, CDR2 SNEGSKA (reference sequence). The CDR3 is made up of 14 amino acids. CDR3 sequence (DNA): TGCAGTGCTAGATCTGGACAGGCTAACTATGGCTACACCTTC. It specifies CSARSGQANYGYTF.

This rearrangement joins TRBV24-1 to TRBJ1-2, with a tentative D call TRBD1 (5 bases). This CDR3 comprises 14 residues. Trimming pared 3 bases from V and 3 bases from J, leaving 10 bases between. Per germline, CDR1 KGHDR and CDR2 SFDVKD. DNA for the CDR3: TGTGCCACCAGTGATAGGGGTCGGGACTATGGCTACACCTTC. As protein: CATSDRGRDYGYTF.

The J gene is TRBJ1-6, the V gene TRBV30, with 9 positions matching TRBD1. The CDR3 is 14 amino acids. The germline gives CDR1 GTSNPN, CDR2 SVGIG (reference sequence). V shed 3 bases and J 7 bases; nucleotides not matched to a gene: 4. The CDR3 region is CAWRRGQGNSPLHF. CDR3 nucleotides: TGTGCCTGGAGGAGGGGACAGGGAAATTCACCCCTCCACTTT.

The genes are TRBV12-3 or TRBV12-4 and TRBJ1-2, with 8 bases lining up with TRBD1. The V and J ends lost 3 bases and 4 bases, in that order; junction bases with no gene match: 7. CDR3 length: 15 residues. In DNA form, the CDR3 reads TGTGCCAGCAGTTTGGGCAGGGGGCGCCTCTATGGCTACACCTTC. Protein sequence: CASSLGRGRLYGYTF.

This chain links TRBV19 with TRBJ2-5; a weak D match, TRBD1 (6 bases). The CDR3 sequence is 14 residues long. The ends were cut back, 4 bases at V and 5 bases at J, with 14 bases in the middle. Germline-derived CDR1 and CDR2 are LNHDA and SQIVND (reference sequence). CDR3 sequence reads: CASSTQGTSETQYF. CDR3 sequence (DNA): TGTGCCAGTAGTACACAGGGAACGTCGGAGACCCAGTACTTC.

The chain joins TRBV5-5 to TRBJ1-1; 8 bases match TRBD1. V dropped 1 base and J dropped 5; count of bases not matched to a gene: 4. The CDR3 is 14 amino acids. Germline V gives CDR1 SGHKS, CDR2 YYEKEE (reference sequence). CDR3 DNA: TGTGCCAGCAGCTTGCAGGGGGCAGAAACTGAAGCTTTCTTT. Its translation: CASSLQGAETEAFF. Drawing the rest from reference TRBV5-5 and TRBJ1-1, the complete variable domain is DAGVTQSPTHLIKTRGQQVTLRCSPISGHKSVSWYQQVLGQGPQFIFQYYEKEERGRGNFPDRFSARQFPNYSSELNVNALLLGDSALYLCASSLQGAETEAFFGQGTRLTVV.

The rearrangement links TRBV18 to TRBJ2-7; D might be TRBD2 (6 bases). V was clipped by 1 base and J by 4 bases, with 14 bases between them. Germline V gene sequence: CDR1 KGHSH, CDR2 LQKENI. The CDR3 is 15 residues long. CDR3 nucleotide sequence: TGTGCCAGCTCACCACTCAGTACGGAGGGATACGAGCAGTACTTC. It codes for CASSPLSTEGYEQYF.

This chain connects TRBV7-2 to TRBJ1-4; TRBD1 matches 8 bases. Germline assignment: CDR1 SGHTA and CDR2 FQGNSA. The V and J ends lost 5 bases and 7 bases, in that order; junction bases with no gene match: 6. The CDR3 consists of 14 residues. The CDR3, as DNA: TGTGCCAGCAGCGTAGACAGGGGTAGTGAAAAACTGTTTTTT. This encodes CASSVDRGSEKLFF.